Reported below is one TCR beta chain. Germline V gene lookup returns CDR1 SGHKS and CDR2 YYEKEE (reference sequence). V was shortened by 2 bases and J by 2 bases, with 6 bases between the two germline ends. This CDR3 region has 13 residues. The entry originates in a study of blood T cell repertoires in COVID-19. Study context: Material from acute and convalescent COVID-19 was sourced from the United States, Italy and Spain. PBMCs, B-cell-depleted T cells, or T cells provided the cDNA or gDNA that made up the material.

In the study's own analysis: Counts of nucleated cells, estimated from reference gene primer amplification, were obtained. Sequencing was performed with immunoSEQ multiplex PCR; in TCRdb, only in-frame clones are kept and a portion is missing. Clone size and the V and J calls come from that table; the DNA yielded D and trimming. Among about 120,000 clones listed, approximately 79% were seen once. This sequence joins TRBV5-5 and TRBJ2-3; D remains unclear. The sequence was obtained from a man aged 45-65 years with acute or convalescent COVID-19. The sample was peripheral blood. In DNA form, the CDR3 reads TGTGCCAGCAGCTTCTTCTCCACAGATACGCAGTATTTT. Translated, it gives CASSFFSTDTQYF.